The entry below describes one T cell receptor (beta chain). The record originates from a study of siplizumab effects on memory and regulatory T cells. Here immunoSEQ multiplex PCR was the method, and the copy in TCRdb shows in-frame clones only, minus some. The table shows approximately 100,000 clones, with about 93% occurring only once. The V end was cut by 4 bases, the J end by 5 bases, with 8 bases between. The germline V gene has CDR1 MGHDK and CDR2 SYGVNS. This CDR3 is built from 12 residues. Specimen: non-Treg CD4+ T cells sorted from blood. The sequence was collected from a human donor in good health. The chain recombines TRBV25-1 with TRBJ1-1; no firm D call. The DNA for the CDR3 is TGTGCCAGCAGTGTTAGAGGGACTGAAGCTTTCTTT. It yields the protein CASSVRGTEAFF. Complete variable domain (other parts from reference TRBV25-1 and TRBJ1-1): EADIYQTPRYLVIGTGKKITLECSQTMGHDKMYWYQQDPGMELHLIHYSYGVNSTEKGDLSSESTVSRIRTEHFPLTLESARPSHTSQYLCASSVRGTEAFFGQGTRLTVV.